These 20 T cell receptor beta chains were sequenced from one sample in a study of shared clonotypes between healthy human individuals. CD45RO-negative CD8 cells positively selected for CCR7 made up the naive population, which excluded terminally differentiated effector memory CD45RA+ cells. Data came from immunoSEQ multiplex PCR; TCRdb stores just in-frame clones and leaves some out. Among about 2 million clones listed, approximately 94% were seen once. The sequencing input was naive CD8+ T cells sorted from blood. The receptors were sampled from a man aged 18 to 29 in good health.

The CDR3 DNA follows: TGTGCCAGCAGCCGAGCGGGGGGGTACCAAGAGACCCAGTACTTC. Protein sequence: CASSRAGGYQETQYF. The J gene is TRBJ2-5, the V gene TRBV7-8, with 10 positions matching TRBD2. Losses at the gene ends were 5 bases for V and 0 bases for J; bases not matched to a gene: 3. Germline assignment: CDR1 SGHVS and CDR2 FQNEAQ. The CDR3 spans 15 residues.

The chain uses TRBV15 and TRBJ1-3; no clear D. Trimming pared 0 bases from V and 8 bases from J, leaving 11 bases between. CDR1 and CDR2 (germline): LNHNV, YYDKDF (reference sequence). The CDR3 contains 14 residues. Here the CDR3 reads CATSRDWEVDTIYF. CDR3 nucleotide sequence: TGTGCCACCAGCAGAGACTGGGAGGTAGACACCATATATTTT. Full variable domain (outside the CDR3, taken from reference TRBV15 and TRBJ1-3): DAMVIQNPRYQVTQFGKPVTLSCSQTLNHNVMYWYQQKSSQAPKLLFHYYDKDFNNEADTPDNFQSRRPNTSFCFLDIRSPGLGDTAMYLCATSRDWEVDTIYFGEGSWLTVV.

In regard to this clone: Other DNA sequences of this sample code for an identical CDR3. This chain connects TRBV27 to TRBJ1-1; TRBD1 aligns across 7 bases. The CDR3 runs to 14 residues. Germline CDR1 reads MNHEY; CDR2 reads SMNVEV (reference sequence). The trim removed 6 bases at V and 5 bases at J, leaving 9 bases unmatched. The CDR3 bases are TGTGCCAGCAGCCCACAGGGGCTGGGAACTGAAGCTTTCTTT. It yields the protein CASSPQGLGTEAFF.

The gene calls are TRBV4-1 and TRBJ1-2; D may be TRBD1 (6 bases). The CDR3 runs to 15 residues. CDR1 is MGHRA, CDR2 YSYEKL, per germline. The ends were cut back, 1 base at V and 4 bases at J, with 13 bases in the middle. CDR3 sequence (DNA): TGCGCCAGCAGCCAAGGCGGGGGCCTCCTCTATGGCTACACCTTC. Amino acids: CASSQGGGLLYGYTF.

This chain links TRBV4-1 with TRBJ2-2; TRBD2 agrees at 10 bases. The CDR3 runs 18 residues. Unmatched junction bases numbered 11, after V lost 0 bases and J lost 7 bases. Germline V CDR1 and CDR2: MGHRA, YSYEKL. CDR3 bases: TGCGCCAGCAGCCAAGAATCCGCTAGCGGGAGTTCTGTCGGGGAGCTGTTTTTT. It specifies CASSQESASGSSVGELFF.

The V call is TRBV7-9, the J call TRBJ2-3; 7 nucleotides align to TRBD1. This CDR3 contains 16 residues. The germline V gene encodes CDR1 SEHNR and CDR2 FQNEAQ (reference sequence). With V trimmed by 5 bases and J by 4 bases, 12 bases remained unmatched. The DNA for the CDR3 is TGTGCCAGCAGCCCGTTGTCCCGGGACAGTGCAGATACGCAGTATTTT. Protein: CASSPLSRDSADTQYF.

The chain couples TRBV7-9 to TRBJ1-4; no firm D call. The CDR3 is 14 residues long. Germline CDR1 SEHNR, CDR2 FQNEAQ (reference sequence). V was trimmed by 9 bases and J by 0 bases, leaving 11 bases between them. The CDR3 nucleotides are TGTGCCAGTACAGAGATAGCAACTAATGAAAAACTGTTTTTT. Translated: CASTEIATNEKLFF.

V is TRBV11-2 and J is TRBJ2-5; TRBD2 is a possible D gene (5 bases). This CDR3 has 13 residues. The V end was cut by 5 bases, the J end by 5 bases, with 12 bases between. Germline V gene sequence: CDR1 SGHAT, CDR2 FQNNGV. CDR3 nucleotide sequence: TGTGCCAGCAGCAAACGAGGAGGTGAGACCCAGTACTTC. This codes for CASSKRGGETQYF.

J is TRBJ2-1 and V is TRBV25-1; TRBD1 agrees at 8 bases. The CDR3 sequence is 14 residues long. Germline loops: CDR1 MGHDK, CDR2 SYGVNS. The ends lost 7 bases at V and 6 bases at J; junction bases unmatched: 8. CDR3 nucleotide sequence: TGTGCCAGCAACTCACAGACAGGGGCCAATGAGCAGTTCTTC. Translation: CASNSQTGANEQFF.

The chain joins TRBV2 to TRBJ2-7, with 12 bases fitting TRBD2. Germline trimming cut 3 bases from V and 0 bases from J; bases unmatched to any gene: 6. Germline CDR1 is SNHLY and CDR2 is FYNNEI. The CDR3 runs to 17 residues. CDR3 sequence reads: CASSDPLAGGISYEQYF. The CDR3 coding sequence is TGTGCCAGCAGTGACCCCCTAGCGGGAGGGATCTCCTACGAGCAGTACTTC.

The chain couples TRBV4-1 to TRBJ2-2, with D tentatively TRBD1 (6 bases). The germline gives CDR1 MGHRA, CDR2 YSYEKL. This CDR3 is 17 amino acids long. V lost 5 bases and J lost 1, with 17 bases in between. The chain's CDR3 is CASSAPRQELNTGELFF. Here the CDR3 DNA reads TGCGCCAGCAGCGCCCCTCGACAGGAGTTGAACACCGGGGAGCTGTTTTTT.

J is TRBJ2-3 and V is TRBV29-1; D perhaps matches TRBD1 (6 bases). V was cut by 6 bases and J by 4 bases, with 14 bases left in between. Germline V gives CDR1 SQVTM, CDR2 ANQGSEA. This CDR3 is built from 13 residues. CDR3 protein: CSVSKQGPDTQYF. The CDR3 DNA sequence: TGCAGCGTCTCTAAACAGGGTCCAGATACGCAGTATTTT.

This clone has a handful of counts. The genes are TRBV19 and TRBJ1-5; possible D gene TRBD1, 5 bases. The CDR3 covers 16 residues. CDR1 is LNHDA and CDR2 is SQIVND in the germline V gene (reference sequence). Trimming stripped 3 bases from V and 0 bases from J, with 12 bases between. The CDR3 bases are TGTGCCAGTAGTATCCAGGGTGATTATAGCAATCAGCCCCAGCATTTT. Encoded protein: CASSIQGDYSNQPQHF.

The CDR3 reads CASSQDAYGEAYTIYF. The CDR3 DNA sequence: TGCGCCAGCAGCCAAGATGCCTATGGAGAAGCTTACACCATATATTTT. This chain uses TRBV4-3 with TRBJ1-3; D uncertain. The V end was cut by 0 bases, the J end by 8 bases, with 17 bases between. This CDR3 region has 16 residues. The germline CDR1 and CDR2 sequences are LGHNA and YSLEER.

The chain uses TRBV2 and TRBJ2-5, with D tentatively TRBD2 (5 bases). V was trimmed by 8 bases and J by 5 bases, leaving 9 bases between them. This CDR3 contains 11 residues. Germline lookup yields CDR1 SNHLY and CDR2 FYNNEI. The CDR3 region is CASAIAETQYF. The CDR3 DNA sequence: TGTGCCAGCGCCATAGCGGAGACCCAGTACTTC.

This sequence joins TRBV27 and TRBJ2-1, with 7 bases lining up with TRBD2. The CDR3 runs to 17 residues. Germline V gene sequence: CDR1 MNHEY, CDR2 SMNVEV (reference sequence). V shed 4 bases and J 5 bases; nucleotides not matched to a gene: 14. The CDR3 loop is CASSSALWGEGDNEQFF. The DNA for the CDR3 is TGTGCCAGCAGTTCCGCCCTGTGGGGGGAGGGCGACAATGAGCAGTTCTTC.

The chain carries TRBV11-2 and TRBJ2-1; tentative D call: TRBD1 (6 bases). This CDR3 is 14 amino acids long. Germline V lookup: CDR1 SGHAT, CDR2 FQNNGV. V was trimmed by 6 bases and J by 2 bases, leaving 11 bases between them. In nucleotides, the CDR3 is TGTGCCAGCAGGGACAGTCGGACCTACAATGAGCAGTTCTTC. As protein: CASRDSRTYNEQFF.

The chain has TRBV15 and TRBJ2-1; 12 nucleotides align to TRBD2. V lost 2 bases to trimming and J lost 7 bases; unmatched junction nucleotides: 3. The CDR3 spans 15 residues. CDR1 LNHNV and CDR2 YYDKDF come from the germline V gene (reference sequence). CDR3 region: CATSRSGLAGNEQFF. The CDR3 coding sequence is TGTGCCACCAGCAGATCCGGACTAGCGGGAAATGAGCAGTTCTTC.

The V call is TRBV9, the J call TRBJ2-2, with D maybe TRBD1 (6 bases). Trimming pared 4 bases from V and 7 bases from J, leaving 14 bases between. This CDR3 is 14 amino acids long. Germline V gene sequence: CDR1 SGDLS, CDR2 YYNGEE. CDR3 sequence (DNA): TGTGCCAGCAGCCCCACAGGGTACAGCGGGGAGCTGTTTTTT. As protein: CASSPTGYSGELFF.

The CDR3 sequence is CASSDQGQRGGELFF. The CDR3 nucleotides read TGTGCCAGCAGCGACCAGGGGCAACGGGGCGGGGAGCTGTTTTTT. The chain is built from TRBV11-3 and TRBJ2-2, with D possibly matching TRBD1 (6 bases). Germline CDR1 is SGHNT and CDR2 is YENEEA. With 5 bases removed from V and 7 bases from J, the gap between germline ends came to 17 bases. CDR3 size: 15 residues.